A single sample gave rise to the 10 T cell receptor beta chains below, sequenced in a study of blood T cell repertoires in COVID-19. Clones were sequenced by immunoSEQ multiplex PCR, and TCRdb holds only the in-frame ones, with some missing. Among roughly 250,000 clones listed, approximately 85% were seen once. The sample taken for sequencing was PBMCs or T cells enriched from blood (not recorded which). These receptor sequences come from a woman aged 50 to 60 who had recovered from COVID-19.

This clone occurred once. J is TRBJ1-4 and V is TRBV28, with D perhaps TRBD1 (5 bases). Germline loops: CDR1 MDHEN, CDR2 SYDVKM. Trimming stripped 3 bases from V and 8 bases from J, with 19 bases between. The CDR3 has 16 residues. Written as DNA, the CDR3 is TGTGCCAGCAGTTTTTCCTCCGGGCAGGGTGGCGAAAAACTGTTTTTT. It specifies CASSFSSGQGGEKLFF.

The CDR3 bases are TGTGCCAGCTCGCTTTTTCACAGCTCTGGAAACACCATATATTTT. This translates into CASSLFHSSGNTIYF. The gene calls are TRBV18 and TRBJ1-3; D call uncertain. Trimming took 6 bases from V and 0 from J, leaving 12 bases between them. The germline V gene has CDR1 KGHSH and CDR2 LQKENI. This CDR3 has 15 amino acids.

The chain has TRBV6-1 and TRBJ2-7, with unresolved D. Germline V lookup: CDR1 MNHNS, CDR2 SASEGT. The CDR3 consists of 11 residues. V was cut by 2 bases and J by 11 bases, with 10 bases left in between. The CDR3 nucleotides read TGTGCCAGCAGTGAACTTGGAGTTAAGTACTTC. It codes for CASSELGVKYF.

The CDR3 loop is CASSYGEGRSVGEAFF. CDR3 nucleotide sequence: TGTGCCAGCAGTTACGGCGAGGGGAGGAGTGTTGGTGAAGCTTTCTTT. V gene TRBV6-5 combines with J gene TRBJ1-1, with D possibly TRBD1 on 5 matching bases. Per germline, CDR1 MNHEY and CDR2 SVGAGI. Trimming stripped 2 bases from V and 7 bases from J, with 20 bases between. The CDR3 contains 16 residues.

This clone was observed a few times. The rearrangement links TRBV7-3 to TRBJ2-3; perhaps TRBD2 as D (6 bases). Germline V CDR1 and CDR2: SGHTA, FQGTGA. The V end was cut by 4 bases, the J end by 3 bases, with 20 bases between. The CDR3 length is 17 residues. The CDR3 DNA sequence: TGTGCCAGCAGCTCCACGACTAGGAAAGGGTCTACAGATACGCAGTATTTT. It encodes CASSSTTRKGSTDTQYF.

The chain carries TRBV3-1 (or the pseudogene TRBV3-2) and TRBJ2-2, with 13 positions matching TRBD2. The J segment lost 7 bases and the V segment lost 4 bases, leaving 6 bases of the junction unmatched. Germline V gene lookup returns CDR1 LGHDT and CDR2 YNNKEL (reference sequence). The CDR3 consists of 16 residues. CDR3: CASSLGLAGAGGELFF. CDR3 in DNA: TGTGCCAGCAGCCTAGGACTAGCGGGGGCTGGCGGGGAGCTGTTTTTT.

The V and J genes are TRBV28 and TRBJ2-7; 9 bases align to TRBD1. This CDR3 has 16 amino acids. The germline V gene encodes CDR1 MDHEN and CDR2 SYDVKM. The V and J ends lost 4 bases and 4 bases, in that order; junction bases with no gene match: 11. CDR3 bases: TGTGCCAGCAGTTCCAAGACAGGGGGTTACGGGTACGAGCAGTACTTC. Protein product: CASSSKTGGYGYEQYF.

The chain combines TRBV25-1 with TRBJ1-1; 7 positions match TRBD1. Germline V gene sequence: CDR1 MGHDK, CDR2 SYGVNS. The J segment lost 10 bases and the V segment lost 4 bases, leaving 6 bases of the junction unmatched. The length of the CDR3 is 12 residues. The CDR3 DNA follows: TGTGCCAGCAGTGTGCCAGGGGGTGGAGCTTTCTTT. It specifies CASSVPGGGAFF.

The CDR3, as DNA: TGTGCCAGCAGTTACGAAGACAGGGCTACGAAGGCGCCCCAGCATTTT. Protein product: CASSYEDRATKAPQHF. V gene TRBV6-5 combines with J gene TRBJ1-5; 7 nucleotides line up with TRBD1. The V segment lost 2 bases and the J segment 9 bases; nucleotides outside the gene matches: 13. Germline CDR1 MNHEY, CDR2 SVGAGI. The CDR3 is 16 residues long.

V is TRBV28 and J is TRBJ1-3; D gene uncertain. Between the trimmed V and J ends, which lost 6 bases and 1 base, there was a span of 7 bases. Germline V gene lookup returns CDR1 MDHEN and CDR2 SYDVKM. The CDR3 loop spans 13 amino acids. The CDR3 region is CASRLPSGNTIYF. CDR3 in DNA: TGTGCCAGCAGGTTACCTTCTGGAAACACCATATATTTT.